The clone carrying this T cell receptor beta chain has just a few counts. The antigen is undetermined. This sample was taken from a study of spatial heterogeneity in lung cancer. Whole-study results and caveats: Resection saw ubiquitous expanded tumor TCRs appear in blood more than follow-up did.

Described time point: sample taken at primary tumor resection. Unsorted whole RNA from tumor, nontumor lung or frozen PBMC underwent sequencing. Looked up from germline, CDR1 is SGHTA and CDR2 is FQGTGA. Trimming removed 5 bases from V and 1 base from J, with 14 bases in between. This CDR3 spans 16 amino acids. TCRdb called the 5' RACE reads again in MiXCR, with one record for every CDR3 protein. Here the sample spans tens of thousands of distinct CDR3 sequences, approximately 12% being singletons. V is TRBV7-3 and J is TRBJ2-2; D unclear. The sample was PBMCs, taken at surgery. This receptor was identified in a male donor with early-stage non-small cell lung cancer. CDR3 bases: TGTGCCAGCAGCCGAGCAGGTGGATGGAACACCGGGGAGCTGTTTTTT. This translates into CASSRAGGWNTGELFF.